One and the same sample provided the 25 T cell receptor beta chains below, sequenced in a study of cytomegalovirus exposure and HLA in healthy donors. Primers for the PCR totalled 60 Vbeta and 13 Jbeta. The method was immunoSEQ multiplex PCR; TCRdb's version includes in-frame clones alone and lacks a portion of them. The sample includes hundreds of thousands of clones, roughly two thirds seen only once; the top ten take under 2.5%. Sample: PBMCs. These TCRs come from a female donor in good health and CMV-seronegative.

This clone was seen once. The chain joins TRBV28 to TRBJ2-7, with a possible D match to TRBD1 (6 bases). V was shortened by 2 bases and J by 3 bases, with 17 bases between the two germline ends. The CDR3 extends over 16 amino acids. Germline-derived CDR1 and CDR2 are MDHEN and SYDVKM. This CDR3 is CASSLISGATLYEQYF. The CDR3 DNA reads TGTGCCAGCAGTTTAATCTCAGGGGCAACCCTCTACGAGCAGTACTTC.

This clone was found a few times. The chain has TRBV5-5 and TRBJ1-5; no clear D gene. The CDR3 contains 14 residues. Trimming pared 0 bases from V and 8 bases from J, leaving 12 bases between. Germline assignment: CDR1 SGHKS and CDR2 YYEKEE (reference sequence). The CDR3 DNA sequence: TGTGCCAGCAGCTTGGACAGCTCGGAGGAGCCCCAGCATTTT. It encodes CASSLDSSEEPQHF.

The V and J genes are TRBV7-2 and TRBJ1-1; D is possibly TRBD1 (5 bases). The CDR3 has 12 residues. Deletions cut 8 bases from V and 0 bases from J, with 7 bases between. Germline V lookup: CDR1 SGHTA, CDR2 FQGNSA. In nucleotides, the CDR3 is TGTGCCAGCGGACACTTGAACACTGAAGCTTTCTTT. Its translation: CASGHLNTEAFF.

A few counts support this clone. V gene TRBV7-2 combines with J gene TRBJ2-5, with D possibly being TRBD1 (6 bases). Trimming removed 0 bases at V and 5 bases at J, with 13 bases between. This CDR3 has 15 residues. Germline V CDR1 and CDR2: SGHTA, FQGNSA. CDR3 sequence reads: CASSLAGRTEETQYF. CDR3 bases: TGTGCCAGCAGCTTAGCTGGCCGGACAGAGGAGACCCAGTACTTC.

This rearrangement joins TRBV25-1 to TRBJ2-7; 8 bases map to TRBD1. The CDR3 covers 15 residues. Unmatched junction bases numbered 4, after V lost 1 base and J lost 2 bases. Germline V gene lookup returns CDR1 MGHDK and CDR2 SYGVNS. In DNA form, the CDR3 reads TGTGCCAGCAGTGAATCCGGGACAGGTGCCTACGAGCAGTACTTC. Its protein is CASSESGTGAYEQYF.

This clone was seen only a few times. This rearrangement joins TRBV6-1 to TRBJ2-7, with 8 bases aligning to TRBD2. The germline V gene encodes CDR1 MNHNS and CDR2 SASEGT. J lost 4 bases, V lost 4 bases, and 15 bases had no gene match. The CDR3 extends over 17 amino acids. The CDR3 loop is CASSALGSGSIFYEQYF. In DNA, the CDR3 is TGTGCCAGCAGTGCCCTCGGGAGCGGGAGCATCTTTTACGAGCAGTACTTC.

This clone occurred a few times. A read error may account for a junction end that differs from germline. The chain combines TRBV7-9 with TRBJ1-1; possibly TRBD1 for D (6 bases). Germline V gene lookup returns CDR1 SEHNR and CDR2 FQNEAQ (reference sequence). This CDR3 spans 16 amino acids. This CDR3 is CSSSLKSMDRNTEAFF. The CDR3 bases are TGTTCCAGCAGCTTAAAAAGCATGGACAGGAACACTGAAGCTTTCTTT.

The chain employs TRBV21-1 and TRBJ1-5. TRBV21-1 is assigned pseudogene status. The CDR3 contains 11 residues. In DNA form, the CDR3 reads TGTGCCAGCATCCAACTTGAGCCCCAGCATTTT. It specifies CASIQLEPQHF.

This clone was counted between two and nine times. This rearrangement joins TRBV11-2 to TRBJ1-5, with a possible D match to TRBD1 (5 bases). The length of the CDR3 is 15 residues. V lost 1 base and J 3 bases, leaving 10 bases between the germline ends. Germline V lookup: CDR1 SGHAT, CDR2 FQNNGV. CDR3 in amino acids: CASSLASGNNQPQHF. The CDR3 nucleotides read TGTGCCAGCAGCTTAGCGTCAGGGAACAATCAGCCCCAGCATTTT. The variable domain in full, with the rest retrieved from reference TRBV11-2 and TRBJ1-5, is EAGVAQSPRYKIIEKRQSVAFWCNPISGHATLYWYQQILGQGPKLLIQFQNNGVVDDSQLPKDRFSAERLKGVDSTLKIQPAKLEDSAVYLCASSLASGNNQPQHFGDGTRLSIL.

V is TRBV6-1 and J is TRBJ2-1, with 8 nucleotides matching TRBD2. V was clipped by 2 bases and J by 7 bases; unmatched bases: 16. CDR1 is MNHNS, CDR2 SASEGT, per germline. This CDR3 has 18 residues. DNA of the CDR3: TGTGCCAGCAGTGAAAGGGGACCTCTGAGCGGGAGTTGGAATGAGCAGTTCTTC. Its translation is CASSERGPLSGSWNEQFF.

Worth noting for this clone: The same CDR3 also results from other DNA sequences found in this sample. The CDR3 loop reads CASGRGGETQYF. Written as DNA, the CDR3 is TGTGCCAGCGGCAGAGGCGGGGAGACCCAGTACTTC. The V and J genes are TRBV25-1 and TRBJ2-5; D may be TRBD2 (5 bases). Looked up from germline, CDR1 is MGHDK and CDR2 is SYGVNS. The CDR3 has 12 amino acids. V was shortened by 8 bases and J by 5 bases, with 12 bases between the two germline ends.

This clone occurred a few times. V usage is TRBV7-2 and J usage is TRBJ2-5, with 8 nucleotides matching TRBD2. CDR1 is SGHTA and CDR2 is FQGNSA in the germline V gene. The trim removed 3 bases at V and 11 bases at J, leaving 11 bases unmatched. This CDR3 region has 14 residues. The CDR3 here is CASSFPPGRAEQYF. The CDR3 DNA is TGTGCCAGCAGCTTCCCCCCCGGGAGGGCAGAGCAGTACTTC.

The chain couples TRBV4-1 to TRBJ2-1; 10 bases map to TRBD2. The trim removed 4 bases at V and 8 bases at J, leaving 8 bases unmatched. Germline CDR1 and CDR2: MGHRA and YSYEKL. The CDR3 is 15 residues long. This CDR3 reads CASSPLAGVLYEQFF. CDR3 bases: TGCGCCAGCAGCCCTCTAGCGGGAGTTCTCTATGAGCAGTTCTTC.

CDR3 region: CASSVTAWREGNEQFF. The CDR3 DNA follows: TGTGCCAGCAGCGTAACGGCCTGGCGGGAAGGGAATGAGCAGTTCTTC. V and J are TRBV9 and TRBJ2-1, with a weak D call TRBD2 (6 bases). The germline gives CDR1 SGDLS, CDR2 YYNGEE. This CDR3 has 16 amino acids. V lost 1 base and J lost 7, with 18 bases in between.

The gene calls are TRBV5-8 and TRBJ1-1; no clear D. This CDR3 region has 13 residues. Looked up from germline, CDR1 is SGHTS and CDR2 is YDEGEE. Trimming took 0 bases from V and 1 from J, leaving 4 bases between them. CDR3 DNA sequence: TGTGCCAGCAGCTTGGGCGGGAACACTGAAGCTTTCTTT. Translated: CASSLGGNTEAFF.

The chain recombines TRBV11-2 with TRBJ2-3; possibly TRBD2 for D (6 bases). The CDR3 sequence is 16 residues long. V was cut by 1 base and J by 5 bases, with 16 bases left in between. Germline loops: CDR1 SGHAT, CDR2 FQNNGV. CDR3 loop: CASSLGGTGGIDTQYF. In DNA, the CDR3 is TGTGCCAGCAGCTTAGGGGGGACTGGTGGTATAGATACGCAGTATTTT.

CDR3 DNA sequence: TGTGCCAGCAGCTTGGGGAGCTACTCCTACGAGCAGTACTTC. Translation gives CASSLGSYSYEQYF. This sequence joins TRBV5-6 and TRBJ2-7; D is unresolved. Per the germline V gene, CDR1 is SGHDT and CDR2 is YYEEEE. Between the trimmed V and J ends, which lost 0 bases and 0 bases, there was a span of 7 bases. The CDR3 consists of 14 residues.

Written as DNA, the CDR3 is TGCGCCAGCAGCCAACTCTGGGGGCCGTCCGGGGAGCTGTTTTTT. It encodes CASSQLWGPSGELFF. V usage is TRBV4-1 and J usage is TRBJ2-2; the D gene is possibly TRBD1 (6 bases). Trimming shortened V by 2 bases and J by 6 bases, and 13 bases separated the two germline ends. Germline V CDR1 and CDR2: MGHRA, YSYEKL. This CDR3 comprises 15 residues.

This clone has a handful of counts. This sequence joins TRBV27 and TRBJ1-1, with D possibly being TRBD1 (5 bases). Trimming shortened V by 5 bases and J by 4 bases, and 11 bases separated the two germline ends. Germline lookup yields CDR1 MNHEY and CDR2 SMNVEV (reference sequence). CDR3 size: 13 residues. The chain's CDR3 is CASSQGVITEAFF. CDR3 nucleotides: TGTGCCAGCAGTCAAGGGGTTATCACTGAAGCTTTCTTT.

The chain links TRBV7-2 to TRBJ1-5; D gene unclear. The CDR3 is 12 residues long. The V gene lost 5 bases and the J gene lost 6 bases, with 8 bases spanning the gap. Germline CDR1 SGHTA, CDR2 FQGNSA. CDR3 coding DNA: TGTGCCAGCAGCAGGGAGGGTCAGCCCCAGCATTTT. It translates to CASSREGQPQHF.

The genes are TRBV5-1 and TRBJ1-5; 7 bases line up with TRBD1. CDR1 and CDR2 from the germline V gene are SGHRS and YFSETQ. The CDR3 length is 14 residues. V was pared by 4 bases and J by 3 bases, with 4 bases of the junction left unmatched. The CDR3 spells CASSPGQNNQPQHF. In nucleotides, the CDR3 is TGCGCCAGCAGCCCGGGACAGAACAATCAGCCCCAGCATTTT.

The chain carries TRBV28 and TRBJ1-5; possibly TRBD1 for D (5 bases). CDR1 is MDHEN and CDR2 is SYDVKM in the germline V gene. The CDR3 contains 16 residues. The ends were cut back, 2 bases at V and 0 bases at J, with 11 bases in the middle. The CDR3 coding sequence is TGTGCCAGCAGTTTAGGGGGGATATATAGCAATCAGCCCCAGCATTTT. It encodes CASSLGGIYSNQPQHF. Drawing the rest from reference TRBV28 and TRBJ1-5, the complete variable domain is DVKVTQSSRYLVKRTGEKVFLECVQDMDHENMFWYRQDPGLGLRLIYFSYDVKMKEKGDIPEGYSVSREKKERFSLILESASTNQTSMYLCASSLGGIYSNQPQHFGDGTRLSIL.

The chain uses TRBV5-1 and TRBJ1-1, with 9 bases identical to TRBD1. J gave up 8 bases and V 1 base, and 6 bases lay outside the gene matches. The CDR3 contains 14 residues. Germline CDR1 is SGHRS and CDR2 is YFSETQ. CDR3 sequence: CASSLPGTGSEAFF. CDR3 sequence (DNA): TGCGCCAGCAGCTTGCCCGGGACAGGGTCCGAAGCTTTCTTT.

The chain links TRBV5-6 to TRBJ2-1; 8 bases line up with TRBD2. Germline lookup yields CDR1 SGHDT and CDR2 YYEEEE. V lost 3 bases and J lost 2; bases outside the gene matches: 7. This CDR3 has 16 residues. Here the CDR3 DNA reads TGTGCCAGCAGCTCGAAGGGACTAGGGACCTACAATGAGCAGTTCTTC. It is translated as CASSSKGLGTYNEQFF.

V and J are TRBV6-5 and TRBJ2-7, with 8 bases identical to TRBD1. This CDR3 comprises 15 residues. The V segment lost 6 bases and the J segment 1 base; nucleotides outside the gene matches: 8. Germline CDR1 and CDR2: MNHEY and SVGAGI. The chain's CDR3 is CASRDPGGSSYEQYF. The CDR3, as DNA: TGTGCCAGCAGGGATCCAGGGGGCTCATCCTACGAGCAGTACTTC.